The 8 T cell receptor beta chains given below trace back to one sample, sequenced in a study of blood T cell repertoires in COVID-19. The assay was immunoSEQ multiplex PCR, and TCRdb's table has in-frame clones only and misses some. Of some 100,000 clones listed, 84% are singletons. The sequenced sample was peripheral blood. These receptor sequences come from a woman in her fifties or sixties with acute or convalescent COVID-19.

J is TRBJ2-3 and V is TRBV2; a possible D gene is TRBD2 (6 bases). The CDR3 consists of 13 residues. V was trimmed by 8 bases and J by 4 bases, leaving 13 bases between them. CDR1 is SNHLY, CDR2 FYNNEI, per germline. In nucleotides, the CDR3 is TGTGCCAGCGACGGGACGGGGGCAGATACGCAGTATTTT. Translating gives CASDGTGADTQYF.

This clone appeared a single time. The chain couples TRBV14 to TRBJ1-6; unclear D gene. The V end was cut by 1 base, the J end by 8 bases, with 6 bases between. Germline V lookup: CDR1 SGHDN, CDR2 FVKESK. The CDR3 runs to 13 residues. The CDR3 sequence is CASSQGSYSPLHF. For the CDR3, the DNA is TGTGCCAGCAGCCAAGGTTCCTATTCACCCCTCCACTTT.

The count of this clone is one. The chain links TRBV19 to TRBJ1-1; possible D gene TRBD1, 5 bases. V shed 5 bases and J shed 3 bases, with 16 bases lying between them. Germline CDR1 and CDR2: LNHDA and SQIVND (reference sequence). The CDR3 is 15 amino acids. The CDR3 loop reads CASSPRGGWDTEAFF. The CDR3 bases are TGTGCCAGTAGTCCGAGGGGAGGGTGGGACACTGAAGCTTTCTTT. Using reference TRBV19 and TRBJ1-1 for the parts outside the CDR3, the full variable domain is DGGITQSPKYLFRKEGQNVTLSCEQNLNHDAMYWYRQDPGQGLRLIYYSQIVNDFQKGDIAEGYSVSREKKESFPLTVTSAQKNPTAFYLCASSPRGGWDTEAFFGQGTRLTVV.

The J gene is TRBJ1-2, the V gene TRBV30; 10 bases agree with TRBD1. J lost 3 bases, V lost 7 bases, and 11 bases had no gene match. This CDR3 contains 15 residues. Per germline, CDR1 GTSNPN and CDR2 SVGIG (reference sequence). CDR3 sequence: CAYTPRDRGYYGYTF. DNA for the CDR3: TGTGCCTATACACCCCGGGACAGGGGTTACTATGGCTACACCTTC.

The J gene is TRBJ1-2, the V gene TRBV9, with D perhaps TRBD1 (6 bases). Trimming took off 3 bases at V and 4 bases at J, with 10 bases between the two ends. CDR1 is SGDLS, CDR2 YYNGEE, per germline. The CDR3 is 13 residues long. The CDR3 here is CASSAGETYGYTF. The CDR3 bases are TGTGCCAGCAGCGCAGGGGAGACCTATGGCTACACCTTC. Full variable domain (rest looked up from reference TRBV9 and TRBJ1-2): DSGVTQTPKHLITATGQRVTLRCSPRSGDLSVYWYQQSLDQGLQFLIQYYNGEERAKGNILERFSAQQFPDLHSELNLSSLELGDSALYFCASSAGETYGYTFGSGTRLTVV.

The chain is built from TRBV9 and TRBJ2-2; possibly TRBD1 for D (6 bases). CDR3 length: 14 amino acids. V lost 3 bases, J lost 5 bases, and 11 bases lay in between. The germline V gene encodes CDR1 SGDLS and CDR2 YYNGEE. The CDR3 DNA is TGTGCCAGCAGCGGGACAGATTATACCGGGGAGCTGTTTTTT. Translating gives CASSGTDYTGELFF.

This chain uses TRBV5-1 with TRBJ1-2; D is uncertain. The CDR3 has 14 amino acids. Germline CDR1 reads SGHRS; CDR2 reads YFSETQ. The V gene lost 4 bases and the J gene lost 4 bases, with 14 bases spanning the gap. The CDR3 DNA reads TGCGCCAGCAGCCCAGGTACGGCCCCCTATGGCTACACCTTC. Translating gives CASSPGTAPYGYTF.

J is TRBJ2-7 and V is TRBV5-1; 9 bases align to TRBD1. Looked up from germline, CDR1 is SGHRS and CDR2 is YFSETQ. Trimming removed 0 bases from V and 3 bases from J; junction bases left unmatched: 7. The CDR3 is 16 residues long. DNA of the CDR3: TGCGCCAGCAGCTTGGCCCACGGGACAGGGATCTACGAGCAGTACTTC. It codes for CASSLAHGTGIYEQYF.